These 26 T cell receptor beta chains share one sample of origin, sequenced in a study of cytomegalovirus exposure and HLA in healthy donors. Primers: 60 Vbeta forward and 13 Jbeta reverse. TCRdb's table, derived via immunoSEQ multiplex PCR, lists solely in-frame clones and lacks some. The sample holds 90,000 to 150,000 clones, about 73% seen once. The specimen was PBMCs. Receptor source: a woman aged 25 to 39 in good health and CMV-seropositive.

This chain uses TRBV30 with TRBJ2-5, with D possibly being TRBD1 (5 bases). The DNA end is more similar to TRBJ2-7, so the J call may be wrong. The CDR3 is made up of 13 amino acids. Germline-derived CDR1 and CDR2 are GTSNPN and SVGIG (reference sequence). CDR3 coding DNA: TGTGCCTGGCAGGGTGGACCTTTCTACGAGCAGTACTTC. Its translation is CAWQGGPFYEQYF.

This chain uses TRBV4-3 with TRBJ2-7, with 8 bases matching TRBD1. Trimming removed 3 bases from V and 0 bases from J; junction bases left unmatched: 1. The germline gives CDR1 LGHNA, CDR2 YSLEER. The CDR3 totals 14 residues. The CDR3 DNA reads as TGCGCCAGCAGCCAGGGACAGGTCTCCTACGAGCAGTACTTC. This sequence encodes CASSQGQVSYEQYF.

The chain links TRBV9 to TRBJ1-2, with a weak D call TRBD1 (5 bases). The V end was cut by 3 bases, the J end by 5 bases, with 23 bases between. Germline CDR1 is SGDLS and CDR2 is YYNGEE. The CDR3 loop spans 17 amino acids. CDR3 in DNA: TGTGCCAGCAGCGAGGAGAGGGCGGCGGGGGGAAGGTATGGCTACACCTTC. Protein product: CASSEERAAGGRYGYTF. The full variable domain, its missing parts supplied by reference TRBV9 and TRBJ1-2, is DSGVTQTPKHLITATGQRVTLRCSPRSGDLSVYWYQQSLDQGLQFLIQYYNGEERAKGNILERFSAQQFPDLHSELNLSSLELGDSALYFCASSEERAAGGRYGYTFGSGTRLTVV.

The chain has TRBV2 and TRBJ1-4; 7 bases line up with TRBD1. V shed 5 bases, J shed 12 bases, and the junction held 6 bases outside the gene matches. Germline CDR1 is SNHLY and CDR2 is FYNNEI. CDR3 length: 12 residues. The CDR3, as DNA: TGTGCCAGCAGTCCCGACAGGGCAGAACTGTTTTTT. Protein sequence: CASSPDRAELFF. Drawing the rest from reference TRBV2 and TRBJ1-4, the complete variable domain is EPEVTQTPSHQVTQMGQEVILRCVPISNHLYFYWYRQILGQKVEFLVSFYNNEISEKSEIFDDQFSVERPDGSNFTLKIRSTKLEDSAMYFCASSPDRAELFFGSGTQLSVL.

This clone showed up just a few times. The J gene is TRBJ1-1, the V gene TRBV29-1; no firm D call. Trimming took off 7 bases at V and 8 bases at J, with 17 bases between the two ends. CDR3 length equals 12 residues. In germline, CDR1 is SQVTM, CDR2 ANQGSEA. This chain's CDR3 is CSAAVGRTEAFF. The CDR3 DNA sequence: TGCAGCGCCGCGGTGGGTCGCACCGAAGCTTTCTTT.

The V call is TRBV5-1, the J call TRBJ2-1, with 12 bases aligning to TRBD2. The trim removed 0 bases at V and 7 bases at J, leaving 5 bases unmatched. The germline CDR1 and CDR2 sequences are SGHRS and YFSETQ. The CDR3 covers 16 residues. The CDR3 nucleotides read TGCGCCAGCAGCTTGGCCGGGCTAGCGGGGGGGAATGAGCAGTTCTTC. Translated: CASSLAGLAGGNEQFF.

This clone was detected only a few times. The gene calls are TRBV6-6 and TRBJ2-3; 10 nucleotides agree with TRBD1. This CDR3 region has 13 residues. V shed 10 bases and J 4 bases; nucleotides not matched to a gene: 5. The germline CDR1 and CDR2 sequences are MNHNY and SVGAGI (reference sequence). The CDR3 nucleotides read TGTGCCACCCGAGGACAGGGGGCAGATACGCAGTATTTT. It codes for CATRGQGADTQYF.

The chain carries TRBV7-2 and TRBJ2-7; 8 nucleotides match TRBD1. The CDR3 runs 14 residues. The germline V gene encodes CDR1 SGHTA and CDR2 FQGNSA. V lost 6 bases, J lost 6 bases, and 10 bases stayed unmatched. The CDR3 DNA follows: TGTGCCAGCAGAGAACAGGGGGTATTGGGCGAGCAGTACTTC. Its translation is CASREQGVLGEQYF.

This chain links TRBV25-1 with TRBJ2-3, with 9 bases lining up with TRBD2. This CDR3 comprises 16 residues. Germline trimming cut 4 bases from V and 4 bases from J; bases unmatched to any gene: 9. CDR1 MGHDK and CDR2 SYGVNS come from the germline V gene. This CDR3 is CASSGGSGGGADTQYF. As DNA, the CDR3 is TGTGCCAGCAGTGGAGGTAGCGGGGGAGGCGCAGATACGCAGTATTTT.

The V gene is TRBV4-1, the J gene TRBJ1-6, with 8 bases lining up with TRBD1. Germline V gene lookup returns CDR1 MGHRA and CDR2 YSYEKL. CDR3 size: 18 residues. The ends lost 1 base at V and 5 bases at J; junction bases unmatched: 10. CDR3 coding DNA: TGCGCCAGCAGCCAAGGCCGGGCAGGGGGCAGGAATAATTCACCCCTCCACTTT. Its translation is CASSQGRAGGRNNSPLHF.

This chain uses TRBV7-7 with TRBJ2-2; 13 bases are shared with TRBD2. The junction had 0 bases not matched to a gene; V was cut back by 2 bases and J by 6 bases. The CDR3 loop spans 15 amino acids. Germline CDR1 is SSHAT and CDR2 is FNYEAQ (reference sequence). The CDR3 bases are TGTGCCAGCAGCTTAACTAGCGGGGGGGCCGGGGAGCTGTTTTTT. The encoded protein is CASSLTSGGAGELFF.

The rearrangement uses TRBV7-2 and TRBJ2-7; D gene uncertain. The germline gives CDR1 SGHTA, CDR2 FQGNSA. The V end was cut by 3 bases, the J end by 4 bases, with 13 bases between. The CDR3 length is 14 residues. This chain's CDR3 is CASSFSITEYEQYF. CDR3 DNA sequence: TGTGCCAGCAGCTTCTCCATAACAGAATACGAGCAGTACTTC.

The chain employs TRBV7-2 and TRBJ2-2, with 12 nucleotides matching TRBD2. Per the germline V gene, CDR1 is SGHTA and CDR2 is FQGNSA. J gave up 8 bases and V 8 bases, and 0 bases lay outside the gene matches. The CDR3 has 12 residues. The CDR3 loop is CASGLAGGELFF. Here the CDR3 DNA reads TGTGCCAGCGGACTAGCGGGGGGGGAGCTGTTTTTT.

The chain carries TRBV7-6 and TRBJ2-7; 14 bases are shared with TRBD2. In germline, CDR1 is SGHVS, CDR2 FNYEAQ. J lost 4 bases, V lost 5 bases, and 4 bases had no gene match. This CDR3 spans 15 amino acids. CDR3 nucleotide sequence: TGTGCCAGCAGCCGGACTAGCGGGGGGTATTACGAGCAGTACTTC. Translation: CASSRTSGGYYEQYF.

On this clone: One end of the junction varies from germline; a read error may be responsible. The chain uses TRBV5-1 and TRBJ1-1, with a tentative D call TRBD1 (5 bases). CDR3 length equals 15 residues. Germline CDR1 SGHRS, CDR2 YFSETQ. CDR3 nucleotides: TGCGCCAGCAGGTTGGACGGGGGAGGGAACACTGAAGCTTTCTTT. Translated, it gives CASRLDGGGNTEAFF.

V usage is TRBV7-8 and J usage is TRBJ2-1; no firm D call. V lost 7 bases and J lost 10, with 11 bases in between. Per germline, CDR1 SGHVS and CDR2 FQNEAQ. The CDR3 length is 11 residues. The CDR3 protein is CASTILGEQFF. As DNA, the CDR3 is TGTGCCAGCACCATCCTCGGGGAGCAGTTCTTC. The full variable domain, in which reference TRBV7-8 and TRBJ2-1 provide the parts outside the CDR3, is GAGVSQSPRYKVAKRGQDVALRCDPISGHVSLFWYQQALGQGPEFLTYFQNEAQLDKSGLPSDRFFAERPEGSVSTLKIQRTQQEDSAVYLCASTILGEQFFGPGTRLTVL.

J is TRBJ1-5 and V is TRBV28; 7 bases line up with TRBD1. The V gene's germline CDR1 is MDHEN and CDR2 SYDVKM. The CDR3 runs 17 residues. V shed 6 bases and J 0 bases; nucleotides not matched to a gene: 11. The CDR3 sequence: CASSSLGTAYSNQPQHF. The CDR3, as DNA: TGTGCCAGCAGCTCCCTCGGGACAGCATATAGCAATCAGCCCCAGCATTTT.

The chain employs TRBV6-1 and TRBJ2-5, with D tentatively TRBD1 (6 bases). The CDR3 spans 17 residues. Germline V gene sequence: CDR1 MNHNS, CDR2 SASEGT. With 4 bases removed from V and 5 bases from J, the gap between germline ends came to 23 bases. CDR3 nucleotides: TGTGCCAGCAGTGGACACAGTTGGGGACATGGGGAGGAGACCCAGTACTTC. Translation: CASSGHSWGHGEETQYF.

CDR3: CASSRNTGELFF. In DNA, the CDR3 is TGTGCCAGCAGCCGGAACACCGGGGAGCTGTTTTTT. The chain recombines TRBV7-6 with TRBJ2-2; D gene unclear. Germline CDR1 reads SGHVS; CDR2 reads FNYEAQ. Trimming shortened V by 5 bases and J by 1 base, and 2 bases separated the two germline ends. The CDR3 length is 12 residues.

The chain uses TRBV20-1 and TRBJ2-3; no firm D call. The CDR3 covers 11 residues. Germline values: CDR1 DFQATT, CDR2 SNEGSKA (reference sequence). V was pared by 6 bases and J by 6 bases, with 10 bases between. CDR3 bases: TGCAGTGCCTCCCCTCTGGATACGCAGTATTTT. Encoded protein: CSASPLDTQYF.

This chain joins TRBV4-2 and TRBJ2-7; D is perhaps TRBD1 (7 bases). V was shortened by 7 bases and J by 2 bases, with 18 bases between the two germline ends. This CDR3 contains 15 residues. The germline CDR1 and CDR2 sequences are LGHNA and YNFKEQ. The CDR3 region has the DNA TGTGCCAGCACCCAGGGGCAGGGGGGAACCTACGAGCAGTACTTC. It encodes CASTQGQGGTYEQYF.

The chain is built from TRBV10-3 and TRBJ1-6; 8 bases match TRBD1. Germline V gene sequence: CDR1 ENHRY, CDR2 SYGVKD. The junction had 8 bases not matched to a gene; V was cut back by 2 bases and J by 8 bases. This CDR3 is 16 amino acids long. The CDR3 protein is CAISEGRTGSDSPLHF. Written as DNA, the CDR3 is TGTGCCATCAGTGAGGGGCGGACAGGGTCGGATTCACCCCTCCACTTT.

V is TRBV2 and J is TRBJ2-5; D remains ambiguous. This CDR3 region has 13 residues. Trimming left V 4 bases short and J 4 bases short, with 10 bases between. Per the germline V gene, CDR1 is SNHLY and CDR2 is FYNNEI. CDR3 DNA: TGTGCCAGCAGTGCCCTATGGAGAGAGACCCAGTACTTC. Translating gives CASSALWRETQYF.

The V gene is TRBV11-2, the J gene TRBJ1-1; D is ambiguous. V lost 5 bases and J lost 4, with 14 bases in between. This CDR3 has 14 residues. CDR1 SGHAT and CDR2 FQNNGV come from the germline V gene. The CDR3 sequence is CASSPVTGGTEAFF. CDR3 bases: TGTGCCAGCAGCCCCGTAACGGGTGGCACTGAAGCTTTCTTT.

The chain joins TRBV9 to TRBJ2-1; 8 bases are a match to TRBD2. The germline V gene encodes CDR1 SGDLS and CDR2 YYNGEE. The ends lost 2 bases at V and 8 bases at J; junction bases unmatched: 9. The CDR3 runs to 15 residues. The CDR3 nucleotides are TGTGCCAGCAGCGTCTGGAGCGGGGGCCCATATGAGCAGTTCTTC. It is translated as CASSVWSGGPYEQFF.

About this clone itself: Other DNA sequences in the same sample also yield this CDR3. The chain joins TRBV21-1 to TRBJ1-5; the table calls TRBD1, which could not be checked here. TRBV21-1 is labeled a pseudogene. This CDR3 region has 13 residues. The CDR3 reads CAGRGRGVKPQHF. Here the CDR3 DNA reads TGTGCCGGCAGGGGGCGTGGGGTTAAGCCCCAGCATTTT.